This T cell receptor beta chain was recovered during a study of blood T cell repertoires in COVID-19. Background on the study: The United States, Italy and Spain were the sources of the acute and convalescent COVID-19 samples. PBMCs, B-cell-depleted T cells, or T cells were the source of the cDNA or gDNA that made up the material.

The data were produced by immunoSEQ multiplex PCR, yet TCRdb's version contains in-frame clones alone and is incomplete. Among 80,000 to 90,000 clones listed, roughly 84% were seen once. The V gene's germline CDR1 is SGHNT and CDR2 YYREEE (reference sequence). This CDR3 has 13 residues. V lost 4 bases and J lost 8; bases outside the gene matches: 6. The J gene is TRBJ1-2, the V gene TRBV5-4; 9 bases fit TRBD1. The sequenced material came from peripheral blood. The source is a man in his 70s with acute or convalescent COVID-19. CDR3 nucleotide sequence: TGTGCCAGCAGCGGTGGACAGGGGCGAGGCTACACCTTC. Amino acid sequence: CASSGGQGRGYTF. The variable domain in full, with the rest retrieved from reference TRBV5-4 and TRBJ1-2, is ETGVTQSPTHLIKTRGQQVTLRCSSQSGHNTVSWYQQALGQGPQFIFQYYREEENGRGNFPPRFSGLQFPNYSSELNVNALELDDSALYLCASSGGQGRGYTFGSGTRLTVV.